This TCR beta chain is drawn from a study of blood T cell repertoires in COVID-19. Study at large: COVID-19 samples, acute and convalescent, were from the United States, Italy and Spain. T cells, B-cell-depleted T cells, or PBMCs supplied cDNA or gDNA.

Trimming took off 8 bases at V and 0 bases at J, with 20 bases between the two ends. Germline V gene data show CDR1 as GTSNPN and CDR2 as SVGIG (reference sequence). CDR3 length: 17 residues. Source study methods: Nucleated cell counts were estimated from reference gene primer amplification. Method: immunoSEQ multiplex PCR; TCRdb's copy keeps in-frame clones and lacks some. V, J and clone size reflect that table, while D and trimming were determined from the DNA. The sample yields about 130,000 clones, more than 80% seen once. This clone turned up a few times. The clonotype originates from a human donor in a cohort sampled during active COVID-19. The chain carries TRBV30 and TRBJ1-6; maybe TRBD1 (6 bases). Sequencing was carried out using peripheral blood. CDR3 in amino acids: CATERGGGSSYNSPLHF. CDR3 DNA sequence: TGTGCCACCGAAAGAGGGGGGGGAAGCTCCTATAATTCACCCCTCCACTTT.